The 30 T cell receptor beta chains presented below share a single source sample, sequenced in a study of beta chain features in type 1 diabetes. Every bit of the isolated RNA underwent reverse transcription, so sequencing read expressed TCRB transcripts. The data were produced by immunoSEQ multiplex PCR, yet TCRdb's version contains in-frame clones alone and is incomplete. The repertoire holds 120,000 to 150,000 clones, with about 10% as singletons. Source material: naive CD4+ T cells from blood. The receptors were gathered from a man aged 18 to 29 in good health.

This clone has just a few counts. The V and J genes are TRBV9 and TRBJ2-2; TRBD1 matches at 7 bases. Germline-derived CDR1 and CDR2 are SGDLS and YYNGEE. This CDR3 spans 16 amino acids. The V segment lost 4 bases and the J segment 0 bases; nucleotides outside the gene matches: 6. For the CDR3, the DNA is TGTGCCAGCAGCTTTCGGGACAGAACGAACACCGGGGAGCTGTTTTTT. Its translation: CASSFRDRTNTGELFF.

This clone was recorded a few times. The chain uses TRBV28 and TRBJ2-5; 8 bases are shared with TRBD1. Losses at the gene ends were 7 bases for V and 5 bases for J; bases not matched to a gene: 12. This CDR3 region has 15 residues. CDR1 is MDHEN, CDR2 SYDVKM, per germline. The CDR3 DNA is TGTGCCAGCAAGACCAGGGGGCTAGTACGGGAGACCCAGTACTTC. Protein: CASKTRGLVRETQYF.

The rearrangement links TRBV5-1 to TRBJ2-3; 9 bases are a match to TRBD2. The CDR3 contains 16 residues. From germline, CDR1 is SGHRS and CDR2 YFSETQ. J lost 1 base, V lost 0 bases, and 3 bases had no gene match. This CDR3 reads CASSLVLAGGTDTQYF. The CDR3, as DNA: TGCGCCAGCAGCTTGGTGTTAGCGGGGGGCACAGATACGCAGTATTTT.

The CDR3 here is CAWVNFMNTEAFF. The DNA of the CDR3 is TGTGCCTGGGTGAACTTTATGAACACTGAAGCTTTCTTT. The genes are TRBV30 and TRBJ1-1; the D is unclear. There are 13 residues in the CDR3. Germline V gene sequence: CDR1 GTSNPN, CDR2 SVGIG (reference sequence). V was cut by 5 bases and J by 0 bases, with 10 bases left in between.

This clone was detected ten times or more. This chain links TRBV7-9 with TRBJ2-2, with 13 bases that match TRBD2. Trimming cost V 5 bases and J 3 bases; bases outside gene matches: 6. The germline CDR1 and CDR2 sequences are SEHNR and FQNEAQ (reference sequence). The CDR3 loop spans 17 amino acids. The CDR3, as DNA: TGTGCCAGCAGCGCCCGACTAGCGGGGGGTGACACCGGGGAGCTGTTTTTT. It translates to CASSARLAGGDTGELFF.

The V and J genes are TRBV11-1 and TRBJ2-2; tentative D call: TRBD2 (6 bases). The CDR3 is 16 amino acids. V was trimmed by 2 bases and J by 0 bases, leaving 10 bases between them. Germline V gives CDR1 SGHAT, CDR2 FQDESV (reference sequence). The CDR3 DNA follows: TGTGCCAGCAGCTTAACGGGGACTGCGAACACCGGGGAGCTGTTTTTT. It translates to CASSLTGTANTGELFF.

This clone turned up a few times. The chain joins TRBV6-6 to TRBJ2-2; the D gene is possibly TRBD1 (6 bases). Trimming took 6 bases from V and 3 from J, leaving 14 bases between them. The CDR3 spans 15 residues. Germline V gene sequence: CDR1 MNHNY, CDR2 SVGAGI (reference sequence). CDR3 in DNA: TGTGCCAGCAGGGTTGGCAGGGGCGACACCGGGGAGCTGTTTTTT. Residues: CASRVGRGDTGELFF.

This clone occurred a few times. The CDR3: CASSQDRGDRGFNSPLHF. The CDR3 DNA reads TGCGCCAGCAGCCAAGATCGAGGGGACAGGGGATTTAATTCACCCCTCCACTTT. This chain links TRBV4-1 with TRBJ1-6; the match to TRBD1 covers 10 bases. The germline CDR1 and CDR2 sequences are MGHRA and YSYEKL. CDR3 length: 18 residues. V dropped 0 bases and J dropped 6; count of bases not matched to a gene: 8.

The CDR3 DNA reads TGTGCCAGCAGCCCTCGGTCTAGCGGGGGGGCCTACGAGCAGTACTTC. Translated, it gives CASSPRSSGGAYEQYF. The chain is built from TRBV9 and TRBJ2-7; 12 bases agree with TRBD2. The CDR3 has 16 amino acids. V shed 4 bases and J 2 bases; nucleotides not matched to a gene: 7. Germline assignment: CDR1 SGDLS and CDR2 YYNGEE.

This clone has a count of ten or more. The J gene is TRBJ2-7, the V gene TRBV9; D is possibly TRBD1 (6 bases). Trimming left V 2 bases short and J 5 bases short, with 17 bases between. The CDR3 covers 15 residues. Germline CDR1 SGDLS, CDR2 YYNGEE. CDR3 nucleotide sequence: TGTGCCAGCAGCGTTCAGGGGAGTCCGGCCCACGAGCAGTACTTC. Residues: CASSVQGSPAHEQYF.

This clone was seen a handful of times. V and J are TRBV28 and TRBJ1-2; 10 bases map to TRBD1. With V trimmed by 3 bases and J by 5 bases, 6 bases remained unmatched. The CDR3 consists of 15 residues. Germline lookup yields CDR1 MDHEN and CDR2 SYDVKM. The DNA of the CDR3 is TGTGCCAGCAGTTTTGGGGGACAGGGGCGATATGGCTACACCTTC. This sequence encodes CASSFGGQGRYGYTF.

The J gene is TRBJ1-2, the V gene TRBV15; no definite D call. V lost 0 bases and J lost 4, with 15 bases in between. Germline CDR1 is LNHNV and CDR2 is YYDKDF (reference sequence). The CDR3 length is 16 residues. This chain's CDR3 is CATSRDPNSPVYGYTF. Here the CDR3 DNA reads TGTGCCACCAGCAGAGATCCCAACAGCCCCGTCTATGGCTACACCTTC.

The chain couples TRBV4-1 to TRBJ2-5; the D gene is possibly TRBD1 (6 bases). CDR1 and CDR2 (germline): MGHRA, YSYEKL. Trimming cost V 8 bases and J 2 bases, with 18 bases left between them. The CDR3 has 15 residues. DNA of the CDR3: TGCGCCAGCGCCCAGAATGGACAGATACAAGAGACCCAGTACTTC. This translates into CASAQNGQIQETQYF.

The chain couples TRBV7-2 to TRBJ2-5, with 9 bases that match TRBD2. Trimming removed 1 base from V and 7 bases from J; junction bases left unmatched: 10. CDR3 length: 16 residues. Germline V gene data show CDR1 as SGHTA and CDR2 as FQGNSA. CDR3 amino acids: CASSLESLAGLATQYF. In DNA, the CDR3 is TGTGCCAGCAGCTTAGAAAGCCTAGCGGGGTTGGCGACCCAGTACTTC.

The CDR3 is CASSLRSRSHEQYF. Here the CDR3 DNA reads TGTGCCAGCAGTTTAAGGTCCAGGTCCCACGAGCAGTACTTC. V and J are TRBV28 and TRBJ2-7; D ambiguous. The CDR3 loop spans 14 amino acids. V was pared by 2 bases and J by 5 bases, with 13 bases between. Germline CDR1 reads MDHEN; CDR2 reads SYDVKM.

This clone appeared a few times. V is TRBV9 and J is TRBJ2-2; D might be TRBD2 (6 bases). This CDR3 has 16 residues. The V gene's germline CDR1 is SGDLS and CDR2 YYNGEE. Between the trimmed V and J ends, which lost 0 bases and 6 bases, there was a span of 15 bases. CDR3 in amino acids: CASSVGMSGASGELFF. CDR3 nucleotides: TGTGCCAGCAGCGTAGGGATGTCGGGAGCTTCCGGGGAGCTGTTTTTT. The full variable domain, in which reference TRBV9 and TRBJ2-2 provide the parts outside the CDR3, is DSGVTQTPKHLITATGQRVTLRCSPRSGDLSVYWYQQSLDQGLQFLIQYYNGEERAKGNILERFSAQQFPDLHSELNLSSLELGDSALYFCASSVGMSGASGELFFGEGSRLTVL.

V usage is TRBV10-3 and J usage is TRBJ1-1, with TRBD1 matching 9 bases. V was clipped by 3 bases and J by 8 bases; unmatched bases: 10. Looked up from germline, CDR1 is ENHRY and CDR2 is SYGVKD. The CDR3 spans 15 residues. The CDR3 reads CAISEQGAIPSEAFF. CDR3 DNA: TGTGCCATCAGTGAACAGGGGGCCATTCCCAGCGAAGCTTTCTTT.

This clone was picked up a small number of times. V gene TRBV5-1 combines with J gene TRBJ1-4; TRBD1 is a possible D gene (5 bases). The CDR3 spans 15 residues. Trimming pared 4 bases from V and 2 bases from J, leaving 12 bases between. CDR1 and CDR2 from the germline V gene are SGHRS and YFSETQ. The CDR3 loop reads CASSEQGVTNEKLFF. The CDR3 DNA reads TGCGCCAGCAGCGAGCAGGGCGTCACTAATGAAAAACTGTTTTTT.

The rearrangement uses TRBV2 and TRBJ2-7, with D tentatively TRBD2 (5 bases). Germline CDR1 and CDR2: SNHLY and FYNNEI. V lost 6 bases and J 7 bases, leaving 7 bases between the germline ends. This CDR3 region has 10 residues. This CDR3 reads CASRTGEQYF. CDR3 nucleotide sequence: TGTGCCAGCAGAACGGGAGAGCAGTACTTC.

For the CDR3, the DNA is TGCGCCAGCAGCCCGGGACAGGTCCAAGGAAACATTCAGTACTTC. Translation gives CASSPGQVQGNIQYF. The chain links TRBV5-1 to TRBJ2-4; 8 bases are a match to TRBD1. J lost 6 bases, V lost 4 bases, and 9 bases had no gene match. The CDR3 has 15 residues. The germline V gene encodes CDR1 SGHRS and CDR2 YFSETQ.

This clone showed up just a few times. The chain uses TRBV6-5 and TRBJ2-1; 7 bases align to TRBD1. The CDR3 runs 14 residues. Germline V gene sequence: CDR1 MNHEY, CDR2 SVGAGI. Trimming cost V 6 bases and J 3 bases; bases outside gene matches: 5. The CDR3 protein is CASRTGTDYNEQFF. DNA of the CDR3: TGTGCCAGCAGGACCGGGACAGACTACAATGAGCAGTTCTTC.

CDR3: CASSQRGLSGNTIYF. DNA of the CDR3: TGTGCCAGCAGCCAGAGGGGGCTCTCTGGAAACACCATATATTTT. The chain uses TRBV9 and TRBJ1-3; TRBD1 matches 7 bases. The CDR3 totals 15 residues. With 4 bases clipped from V and 0 bases from J, the junction kept 4 bases outside the gene matches. Germline V gene data show CDR1 as SGDLS and CDR2 as YYNGEE.

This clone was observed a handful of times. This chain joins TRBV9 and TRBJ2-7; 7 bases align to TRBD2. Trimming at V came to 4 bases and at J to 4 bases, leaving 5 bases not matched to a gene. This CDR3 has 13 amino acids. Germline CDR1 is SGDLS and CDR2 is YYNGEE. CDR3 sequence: CASSPGGGYEQYF. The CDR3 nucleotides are TGTGCCAGCAGCCCGGGCGGGGGTTACGAGCAGTACTTC.

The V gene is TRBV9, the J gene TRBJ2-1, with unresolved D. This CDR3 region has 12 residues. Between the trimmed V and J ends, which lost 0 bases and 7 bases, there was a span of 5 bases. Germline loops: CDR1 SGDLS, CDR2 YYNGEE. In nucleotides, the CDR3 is TGTGCCAGCAGCGTAGACAAAAATGAGCAGTTCTTC. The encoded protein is CASSVDKNEQFF.

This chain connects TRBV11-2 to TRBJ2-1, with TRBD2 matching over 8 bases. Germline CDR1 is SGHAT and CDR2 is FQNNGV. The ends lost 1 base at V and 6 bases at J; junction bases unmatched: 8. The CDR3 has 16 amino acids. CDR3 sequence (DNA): TGTGCCAGCAGCTTAGGGGCTAGCGGGCCCTCCAATGAGCAGTTCTTC. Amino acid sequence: CASSLGASGPSNEQFF.

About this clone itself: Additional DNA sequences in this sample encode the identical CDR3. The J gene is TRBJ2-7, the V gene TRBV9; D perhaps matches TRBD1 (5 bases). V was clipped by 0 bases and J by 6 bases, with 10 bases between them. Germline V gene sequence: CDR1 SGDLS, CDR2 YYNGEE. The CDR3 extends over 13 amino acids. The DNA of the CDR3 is TGTGCCAGCAGCGTAGGGCAGGGTGGCGAGCAGTACTTC. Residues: CASSVGQGGEQYF.

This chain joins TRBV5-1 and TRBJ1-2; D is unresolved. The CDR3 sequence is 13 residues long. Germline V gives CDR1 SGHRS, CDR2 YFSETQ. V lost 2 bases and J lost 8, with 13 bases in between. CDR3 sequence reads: CASSFVRSAGYTF. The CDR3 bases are TGCGCCAGCAGCTTCGTCCGGTCCGCGGGCTACACCTTC.

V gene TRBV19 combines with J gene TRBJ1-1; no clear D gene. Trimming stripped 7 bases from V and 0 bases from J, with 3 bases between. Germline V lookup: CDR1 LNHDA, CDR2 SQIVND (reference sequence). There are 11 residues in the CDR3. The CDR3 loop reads CASIMNTEAFF. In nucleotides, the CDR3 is TGTGCCAGTATTATGAACACTGAAGCTTTCTTT.

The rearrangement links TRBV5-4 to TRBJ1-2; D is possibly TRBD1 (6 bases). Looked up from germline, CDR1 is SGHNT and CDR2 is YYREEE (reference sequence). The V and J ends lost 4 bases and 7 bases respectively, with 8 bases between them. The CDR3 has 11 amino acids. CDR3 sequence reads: CASSRRGGYTF. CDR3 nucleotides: TGTGCCAGCAGCCGCAGGGGTGGCTACACCTTC.

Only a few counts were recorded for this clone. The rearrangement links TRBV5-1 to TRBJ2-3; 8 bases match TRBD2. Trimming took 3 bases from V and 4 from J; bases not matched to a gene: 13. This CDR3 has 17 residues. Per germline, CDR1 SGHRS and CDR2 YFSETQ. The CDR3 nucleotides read TGCGCCAGCAGCTCTGACCCGGGAGGGGGGGGCCCAGATACGCAGTATTTT. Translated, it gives CASSSDPGGGGPDTQYF.